This T cell receptor (beta chain) stems from a study of cytomegalovirus exposure and HLA in healthy donors. Study summary: Previous work identified some 120 million unique TCR beta sequences from 150 million to 200 million T cells. The study's findings and limits: Accounts indicate the classifier identified cytomegalovirus status with strong specificity and sensitivity. At a 0.05 false discovery rate, a later analysis found approximately 15,000 TCR beta sequences to be associated with HLA alleles.

Primers included in the PCR were 60 Vbeta and 13 Jbeta primers. TCRdb's copy holds only in-frame clones and misses some; the assay was immunoSEQ multiplex PCR. Counted here are over 200,000 clones, almost 85% occurring once; the ten biggest clones make up about 0.58%. V lost 5 bases and J 4 bases, leaving 14 bases between the germline ends. Germline loops: CDR1 SGHAT, CDR2 FQDESV (reference sequence). This CDR3 contains 14 residues. As regards this clone: The antigen is undetermined.

The rearrangement joins TRBV11-1 to TRBJ1-2; TRBD1 is a possible D gene (5 bases). The source is a woman aged 40 to 50 in good health and CMV-seronegative. Sequenced input: PBMCs. CDR3 sequence: CASSRTDSFYGYTF. DNA for the CDR3: TGTGCCAGCAGCCGCACCGACAGTTTCTATGGCTACACCTTC.